The rows below give T cell receptor beta chains drawn from one sample of a study of blood T cell repertoires in COVID-19. The repertoire was sequenced with immunoSEQ multiplex PCR; TCRdb's copy has only in-frame clones and lacks some. This repertoire shows 100,000 or so clones, 92% found once; its top ten account for under 7.5%. Sequencing input: peripheral blood. The receptor source for this set is an older woman with active COVID-19. CDR3s include the opening cysteine and the closing phenylalanine or tryptophan. D genes are given only for firm matches. Clone size is shown for a subset of rows, as once, few, many or a class of expanded clone.

J gene,D gene,clone size,V gene,CDR3 DNA,CDR3 protein
TRBJ2-3,TRBD2,NA,TRBV24-1,TGTGCCACCAGTGAATGGGGACTAGCGGGGGGAACTAGCACAGATACGCAGTATTTT,CATSEWGLAGGTSTDTQYF
TRBJ1-2,NA,NA,TRBV29-1,TGCAGCGTTGAAGAAGTTCTGTGGCGGTCTGGCTACACCTTC,CSVEEVLWRSGYTF
TRBJ2-5,NA,NA,TRBV30,TGTGCCTGGCGGGGGGAGACCCAGTACTTC,CAWRGETQYF
TRBJ1-4,NA,NA,TRBV21-1,TGTGCCAGCAGCAAGGGGCAGGGGGCCGATGAAAAACTGTTTTTT,CASSKGQGADEKLFF
TRBJ1-2,NA,once,TRBV7-2,TGTGCCAGCAGGGCGCGAGGCTATGGCTACACCTTC,CASRARGYGYTF
TRBJ2-7,TRBD1,NA,TRBV19,TGTGCCAGTAGTCGATCACCGGGACAGGGGAAGGAGCAGTACTTC,CASSRSPGQGKEQYF
TRBJ1-5,NA,NA,TRBV27,TGTGCCAGCAGTTTGAGGGGGTTTCAGCCCCAGCATTTT,CASSLRGFQPQHF
TRBJ1-2,NA,NA,TRBV6-1,TGTGCCAGCAGTGACCGTTACTATGGCTACACCTTC,CASSDRYYGYTF
TRBJ1-5,TRBD1,NA,TRBV28,TGTGCCAGCAGTTTATTGGGACAGGGTGGGTATCAGCCCCAGCATTTT,CASSLLGQGGYQPQHF
TRBJ2-1,NA,NA,TRBV10-1,TGCGCCACCGAGACAGAATTCGGGGGTGAGCAGTTCTTC,CATETEFGGEQFF
TRBJ1-4,TRBD1,NA,TRBV28,TGTGCCAGCAGTCCCTGGACAGGTGATGAAAAACTGTTTTTT,CASSPWTGDEKLFF
TRBJ2-3,TRBD1,once,TRBV5-1,TGCGCCAGCAGCTTACGTCCGGACAGGGAAATTGGGACGCAGTATTTT,CASSLRPDREIGTQYF
TRBJ2-3,TRBD2,NA,TRBV10-3,TGTGCCATCCAGACTAGCGGGGCCCTGGGTGAAGATACGCAGTATTTT,CAIQTSGALGEDTQYF
TRBJ2-7,NA,once,TRBV5-5,TGTGCCAGCAGCTTGGCCCCTGGGGGGGCGAACGAGCAGTACTTC,CASSLAPGGANEQYF
TRBJ2-3,TRBD2,NA,TRBV7-9,TGTGCCAGCAGCCTAGCGGGGGCCGTGACAGATACGCAGTATTTT,CASSLAGAVTDTQYF
TRBJ1-3,TRBD1,once,TRBV4-3,TGCGCCAGCAGCCAAGATGTTCGACAGGGGGAAAACACCATATATTTT,CASSQDVRQGENTIYF
TRBJ2-6,TRBD2,NA,TRBV6-6,TGTGCCGTTTGGGGGGGGGCTGGGGCCAACGTCCTGACTTTC,CAVWGGAGANVLTF
TRBJ1-2,TRBD1,NA,TRBV5-5,TGTGCCAGCAGCCAACCGGGACAGAACTATGGCTACACCTTC,CASSQPGQNYGYTF
TRBJ2-7,TRBD1,NA,TRBV29-1,TGCAGCGTAGAAAGGGACAGAACCCCCTACGAGCAGTACTTC,CSVERDRTPYEQYF
TRBJ2-1,NA,NA,TRBV27,TGTGCCAGCAATCCTGCTACTACCTCCTACAATGAGCAGTTCTTC,CASNPATTSYNEQFF
TRBJ2-7,TRBD2,NA,TRBV7-2,TGTGCCAGCAGCTTATCTGGGACTAGCGCTTACTACGAGCAGTACTTC,CASSLSGTSAYYEQYF
TRBJ1-2,NA,NA,TRBV28,TGTGCCAGCAACCCGGAGGACCCAAGGGTCTATGGCTACACCTTC,CASNPEDPRVYGYTF
TRBJ2-1,TRBD2,NA,TRBV5-1,TGCGCCAGCAGCCCGTACCTAAGCGGGGGGGCCAGTAATGAGCAGTTCTTC,CASSPYLSGGASNEQFF
TRBJ2-1,NA,NA,TRBV28,TGTGCCAGCAGAACCGGGACTGATTACAATGAGCAGTTCTTC,CASRTGTDYNEQFF
TRBJ1-4,TRBD1,NA,TRBV28,TGTGCCAGCAGTTTATGGGGACAGGGGGTTGGAGAAAAACTGTTTTTT,CASSLWGQGVGEKLFF
TRBJ1-1,TRBD1,NA,TRBV4-1,TGCGCCAGCAGCCAACCACCGACAGGGCGGTATACTGAAGCTTTCTTT,CASSQPPTGRYTEAFF
TRBJ1-2,NA,NA,TRBV29-1,TGCAGCGTTGAACTGGCGGGGGCAGGCTACACCTTC,CSVELAGAGYTF
TRBJ1-1,NA,NA,TRBV7-9,TGTGCCAGCAGCTTTATTGGACATATGAACACTGAAGCTTTCTTT,CASSFIGHMNTEAFF
TRBJ1-2,TRBD1,NA,TRBV19,TGTGCCAGTAGTCCACGGACAGGGGGCGAATCTGTCTATGGCTACACCTTC,CASSPRTGGESVYGYTF
TRBJ2-5,TRBD2,NA,TRBV11-3,TGTGCCAGCAGCACCCGGAGGGGCGAACAGGGCGGGGGGAAAGAGACCCAGTACTTC,CASSTRRGEQGGGKETQYF
TRBJ2-3,TRBD2,NA,TRBV19,TGTGCCAGTAGTACGCCCGGGACTAGCGGACCCACAGATACGCAGTATTTT,CASSTPGTSGPTDTQYF
TRBJ1-1,NA,NA,TRBV24-1,TGTGCCACCAGTACGACGGGGATGAACACTGAAGCTTTCTTT,CATSTTGMNTEAFF
TRBJ2-7,NA,once,TRBV11-2,TGTGCCAGCAGCTTAAAAGTGTCAGGCCTTTACGAGCAGTACTTC,CASSLKVSGLYEQYF
TRBJ1-4,NA,NA,TRBV6-5,TGTGCCAGCAGTTACAACAGTATGTCCTCCCGGGAAAAACTGTTTTTT,CASSYNSMSSREKLFF
TRBJ2-7,TRBD1,NA,TRBV7-8,TGTGCCAGCACCCGGACAGGGTCGACCTACGAGCAGTACTTC,CASTRTGSTYEQYF
TRBJ2-7,TRBD2,NA,TRBV7-6,TGTGCCAGCAGCCTAGAGGGCGCGGGAGGTTACGAGCAGTACTTC,CASSLEGAGGYEQYF
TRBJ1-1,TRBD1,NA,TRBV7-9,TGTGCCAGCACCTCGGACAGGAGGAACACTGAAGCTTTCTTT,CASTSDRRNTEAFF
TRBJ1-2,NA,once,TRBV10-3,TGTGCCATCAGTGGTATTCAGGGAGGCTACACCTTC,CAISGIQGGYTF
TRBJ2-1,NA,NA,TRBV10-3,TGTGCCATCAGTGGGGGGCCCCTATTTAATGAGCAGTTCTTC,CAISGGPLFNEQFF
TRBJ2-4,NA,NA,TRBV21-1,TGTGCCAGCAACCCTCATGGACCAGGGAGGAACATTCAGTACTTC,CASNPHGPGRNIQYF
TRBJ1-2,NA,few,TRBV6-5,TGTGCCAGCAGCCCCTCCGGACAGCTCTATGGCTACACCTTC,CASSPSGQLYGYTF
TRBJ2-3,NA,NA,TRBV9,TGTGCCAGCAGCGTAGCTGGGACAACGAGCACAGATACGCAGTATTTT,CASSVAGTTSTDTQYF
TRBJ1-5,TRBD1,NA,TRBV5-1,TGCGCCAGCAGCCCTGGGACAGCAAGGCAGCCCCAGCATTTT,CASSPGTARQPQHF
TRBJ2-7,NA,NA,TRBV3-1/TRBV3-2,TGTGCCAGCAGCCAAGCGGGGAGCTCCTACGAGCAGTACTTC,CASSQAGSSYEQYF
TRBJ1-2,TRBD1,NA,TRBV5-8,TGTGCCAGCACCTTCGACAGGGACTTCTATGGCTACACCTTC,CASTFDRDFYGYTF